This TCR beta chain was documented in a study of cytomegalovirus exposure and HLA in healthy donors. Comment on this clone: The antigen is unknown.

V gave up 6 bases and J gave up 4 bases, with 15 bases separating them. The V gene's germline CDR1 is KGHSY and CDR2 FQNENV. There are 14 residues in the CDR3. Vbeta (60) and Jbeta (13) primers were used in the PCR. Repertoires were generated with immunoSEQ multiplex PCR, while TCRdb's copy carries only in-frame clones and drops some. The sample has some 65,000 clones, 62% seen once. Findings and limits, study-wide: About 87% or about 30% of the time was how often most TCR beta V segments were productive, according to an earlier analysis.

The chain carries TRBV16 and TRBJ1-1; D unresolved. The sequence was collected from a man aged 25 to 45 in good health and CMV-seronegative. Sequencing was carried out using PBMCs. The CDR3, as DNA: TGTGCCAGCAGTCCGGGATCTGGGAGCACTGAAGCTTTCTTT. This codes for CASSPGSGSTEAFF.